This TCR beta chain appears in the sequencing data of a study of beta chain features in type 1 diabetes. In the study overall: Age, gender and cell yields were alike across patients and healthy donors.

This clone occurred many times. The authors reverse transcribed all of the isolated RNA, so sequencing captured expressed TCRB transcripts. The data were produced by immunoSEQ multiplex PCR, yet TCRdb's version contains in-frame clones alone and is incomplete. The sample includes some 300,000 clones, about 8.5% of them seen just once. The CDR3 is 13 residues long. Germline CDR1 and CDR2: SGHTA and FQGNSA. The V gene lost 2 bases and the J gene lost 7 bases, with 11 bases spanning the gap. The chain joins TRBV7-2 to TRBJ1-2; D might be TRBD1 (5 bases). The sample taken for sequencing was central memory CD4+ T cells from blood. The clonotype was recovered from a young woman in good health. CDR3 sequence: CASSLSAGTGYTF. In DNA, the CDR3 is TGTGCCAGCAGCTTATCGGCCGGGACTGGCTACACCTTC.